The 7 T cell receptor beta chains below were found in one sample sequenced in a study of T cells after yellow fever vaccination. MiXCR, applied by TCRdb to the 5' RACE reads, yields one record per CDR3 protein. Of roughly 500,000 distinct CDR3 sequences in the sample, less than 20% were seen once. Specimen: PBMCs, collected 15 days after the yellow fever booster vaccination. All receptors come from a man aged 25 to 45 who received the YFV17D yellow fever vaccine.

This clonotype was picked up a small number of times. The chain couples TRBV5-1 to TRBJ2-5, with a weak D call TRBD2 (5 bases). V lost 1 base and J lost 5, with 12 bases in between. Looked up from germline, CDR1 is SGHRS and CDR2 is YFSETQ. This CDR3 comprises 14 residues. The CDR3 reads CASSLIRGAETQYF. The CDR3 region has the DNA TGCGCCAGCAGCTTGATTCGGGGAGCGGAGACCCAGTACTTC.

This chain uses TRBV12-3 or TRBV12-4 with TRBJ2-7; 8 bases line up with TRBD2. J lost 5 bases, V lost 3 bases, and 9 bases had no gene match. The CDR3 runs to 15 residues. CDR3 bases: TGTGCCAGCAGTTTTTTCGGCGGGAGGAAAGACGAGCAGTACTTC. Its translation is CASSFFGGRKDEQYF.

This clonotype came up a few times. This chain uses TRBV4-2 with TRBJ2-1; 8 bases map to TRBD2. CDR1 and CDR2 from the germline V gene are LGHNA and YNFKEQ. V shed 1 base and J 4 bases; nucleotides not matched to a gene: 3. The CDR3 is 15 amino acids. CDR3 DNA: TGTGCCAGCAGCCAAGCACGGGAGGGATACAATGAGCAGTTCTTC. Protein: CASSQAREGYNEQFF.

The chain combines TRBV29-1 with TRBJ1-1; D remains unclear. The V gene's germline CDR1 is SQVTM and CDR2 ANQGSEA. Trimming cost V 4 bases and J 7 bases, with 10 bases left between them. The CDR3 spans 11 residues. The CDR3 is CSVGTRVEAFF. DNA of the CDR3: TGCAGCGTTGGCACCCGCGTTGAAGCTTTCTTT. The full variable domain, in which reference TRBV29-1 and TRBJ1-1 provide the parts outside the CDR3, is SAVISQKPSRDICQRGTSLTIQCQVDSQVTMMFWYRQQPGQSLTLIATANQGSEATYESGFVIDKFPISRPNLTFSTLTVSNMSPEDSSIYLCSVGTRVEAFFGQGTRLTVV.

The V and J genes are TRBV29-1 and TRBJ2-3; 9 bases line up with TRBD2. Germline CDR1 SQVTM, CDR2 ANQGSEA. J was trimmed by 2 bases and V by 8 bases; bases with no gene match: 11. CDR3 length: 15 residues. The CDR3 loop is CSTRPRGRATDTQYF. DNA for the CDR3: TGCAGCACGCGCCCGCGCGGGAGGGCCACAGATACGCAGTATTTT.

The rearrangement uses TRBV4-3 and TRBJ2-7, with 14 bases matching TRBD2. The trim removed 3 bases at V and 6 bases at J, leaving 4 bases unmatched. In germline, CDR1 is LGHNA, CDR2 YSLEER. The length of the CDR3 is 15 residues. The DNA of the CDR3 is TGCGCCAGCAGCCAGGTGGGACTAGCGGGAGTCGAGCAGTACTTC. This translates into CASSQVGLAGVEQYF.

This clonotype was seen a handful of times. The chain links TRBV9 to TRBJ2-5, with TRBD2 matching over 12 bases. Germline V gives CDR1 SGDLS, CDR2 YYNGEE. This CDR3 spans 16 amino acids. With 4 bases clipped from V and 4 bases from J, the junction kept 8 bases outside the gene matches. The CDR3 sequence: CASSSSLAGGRETQYF. The CDR3 coding sequence is TGTGCCAGCAGCTCCAGCCTAGCGGGAGGGCGAGAGACCCAGTACTTC.